What follows are 14 T cell receptor beta chains derived from one specimen sequenced in a study of post-analysis software for immune sequencing data. General study results and limits: Comparison of patients with controls showed 4 to 6 TRBV segments more frequent in patients, TRBV5-6, TRBV5-1 and TRBV20-1 among them.

No antigen has been identified for these receptors. cDNA libraries for TCR beta contained unique molecular identifiers. TCRdb reprocessed the PCR reads with MiXCR, giving one entry per CDR3 protein. The sample lists 800,000 to 950,000 distinct CDR3 sequences, approximately 53% seen once, with over 4% in the top ten. Source material: blood. These receptors were taken from a girl under 18 with multiple sclerosis.

This clonotype came up a few times. J is TRBJ1-6 and V is TRBV7-3, with D possibly being TRBD1 (6 bases). In germline, CDR1 is SGHTA, CDR2 FQGTGA. Trimming took 5 bases from V and 9 from J, leaving 17 bases between them. The CDR3 loop spans 15 amino acids. The CDR3 region is CASSEGNRDLSPLHF. CDR3 nucleotides: TGTGCCAGCAGCGAAGGAAACAGGGATCTTTCACCCCTCCACTTT.

This clonotype was seen only a few times. The V call is TRBV11-2, the J call TRBJ2-6; D call uncertain. Germline values: CDR1 SGHAT, CDR2 FQNNGV. V shed 5 bases and J shed 1 base, with 15 bases lying between them. The CDR3 runs to 17 residues. For the CDR3, the DNA is TGTGCCAGCAGCCCCCAATGGGGAATATCTGGGGCCAACGTCCTGACTTTC. Its translation is CASSPQWGISGANVLTF.

This chain uses TRBV9 with TRBJ2-5; possible D gene TRBD1, 5 bases. The last part of the DNA fits TRBJ2-7 better; the J call may be wrong. Germline V gene lookup returns CDR1 SGDLS and CDR2 YYNGEE. CDR3 length: 14 residues. CDR3 bases: TGTGCCAGCAGCGTAGGTGACAGCAACTACGAGCAGTACTTC. Protein sequence: CASSVGDSNYEQYF.

The sample holds a few counts of this clonotype. The chain uses TRBV25-1 and TRBJ1-4, with D possibly being TRBD1 (6 bases). The CDR3 is 16 residues long. Germline assignment: CDR1 MGHDK and CDR2 SYGVNS. The germline V and J ends were trimmed by 2 bases and 7 bases, with 17 bases remaining between them. CDR3 amino acids: CASSEPGARGGEKLFF. For the CDR3, the DNA is TGTGCCAGCAGTGAACCGGGGGCGCGGGGGGGTGAAAAACTGTTTTTT.

This clonotype was counted between two and nine times. The chain joins TRBV20-1 to TRBJ1-5, with a possible D match to TRBD1 (5 bases). Germline V lookup: CDR1 DFQATT, CDR2 SNEGSKA (reference sequence). Trimming pared 0 bases from V and 7 bases from J, leaving 19 bases between. CDR3 length: 16 amino acids. The CDR3 protein is CSAREPFGAGGQPQHF. Here the CDR3 DNA reads TGCAGTGCTAGAGAGCCTTTTGGGGCTGGGGGACAGCCCCAGCATTTT.

The chain links TRBV2 to TRBJ2-4; D is undetermined. The J call may be mistaken, given a closer DNA end match to TRBJ2-7. CDR1 and CDR2 from the germline V gene are SNHLY and FYNNEI. This CDR3 contains 13 residues. The CDR3 DNA reads as TGTGCCAGCAGTGAACGCCCCGACTACGAGCAGTACTTC. It translates to CASSERPDYEQYF.

This clonotype was seen only a few times. The chain links TRBV20-1 to TRBJ2-1, with D hard to call. This CDR3 region has 11 residues. Germline CDR1 DFQATT, CDR2 SNEGSKA (reference sequence). The V end lost 6 bases, the J end lost 7 bases, and 10 bases lay between the germline ends. Here the CDR3 reads CSAEEGNEQFF. As DNA, the CDR3 is TGCAGTGCGGAAGAAGGGAATGAGCAGTTCTTC.

The rearrangement joins TRBV12-3 or TRBV12-4 to TRBJ2-7, with D tentatively TRBD2 (6 bases). Trimming took off 6 bases at V and 7 bases at J, with 22 bases between the two ends. This CDR3 comprises 15 residues. This CDR3 reads CASRGGPPLRDEQYF. As DNA, the CDR3 is TGTGCCAGCAGGGGGGGACCACCCCTTAGGGATGAGCAGTACTTC.

V is TRBV6-6 and J is TRBJ2-5, with 9 bases fitting TRBD2. CDR3 length equals 14 residues. The germline V gene has CDR1 MNHNY and CDR2 SVGAGI (reference sequence). V shed 9 bases and J 4 bases; nucleotides not matched to a gene: 9. CDR3 sequence reads: CASAAGGPGETQYF. The CDR3, as DNA: TGTGCCAGTGCAGCGGGGGGCCCCGGAGAGACCCAGTACTTC.

This sequence joins TRBV20-1 and TRBJ2-7, with 10 bases that match TRBD2. Germline V gene lookup returns CDR1 DFQATT and CDR2 SNEGSKA (reference sequence). The V gene end was trimmed by 6 bases and the J gene end by 0 bases; junction bases not matched to a gene: 5. The CDR3 has 14 residues. CDR3 sequence: CSAPGLADSYEQYF. As DNA, the CDR3 is TGCAGTGCCCCCGGACTAGCGGACTCCTACGAGCAGTACTTC.

This chain uses TRBV20-1 with TRBJ2-7; a weak D match, TRBD1 (6 bases). The CDR3 loop spans 16 amino acids. Germline V gene lookup returns CDR1 DFQATT and CDR2 SNEGSKA (reference sequence). V gave up 5 bases and J gave up 0 bases, with 20 bases separating them. Here the CDR3 DNA reads TGCAGTGCTTCTCCCAGGGGCCGAGGGCCCTCCTACGAGCAGTACTTC. This encodes CSASPRGRGPSYEQYF.

CDR3 residues: CSVVVTGGASGANVLTF. The CDR3 nucleotides are TGCAGCGTTGTGGTGACAGGGGGCGCCTCTGGGGCCAACGTCCTGACTTTC. The chain employs TRBV29-1 and TRBJ2-6, with TRBD1 matching over 10 bases. Germline V gene sequence: CDR1 SQVTM, CDR2 ANQGSEA. The CDR3 sequence is 17 residues long. The junction had 6 bases not matched to a gene; V was cut back by 4 bases and J by 0 bases.

The chain joins TRBV24-1 to TRBJ2-1, with 14 bases identical to TRBD2. Germline V gene data show CDR1 as KGHDR and CDR2 as SFDVKD. The CDR3 consists of 17 residues. The V segment lost 7 bases and the J segment 4 bases; nucleotides outside the gene matches: 8. The CDR3 DNA reads as TGTGCCACCAGCCCGGGGACTAGCGGGGGTTTATACAATGAGCAGTTCTTC. This encodes CATSPGTSGGLYNEQFF.

The rearrangement links TRBV20-1 to TRBJ2-7; unclear D gene. TRBJ2-5 matches the DNA end more closely, so the J call is doubtful. The CDR3 runs 14 residues. CDR1 is DFQATT, CDR2 SNEGSKA, per germline (reference sequence). The CDR3 here is CSARDLQRWETQYF. In DNA, the CDR3 is TGCAGTGCTAGAGATCTTCAGCGTTGGGAGACCCAGTACTTC.